This T cell receptor (beta chain) is drawn from a study of shared T cell receptors in the human thymus. Losses at the gene ends were 5 bases for V and 2 bases for J; bases not matched to a gene: 5. The CDR3 is 14 amino acids. Per the germline V gene, CDR1 is WSHSY and CDR2 is SAAADI. Generated by immunoSEQ multiplex PCR, the TCRdb table keeps only in-frame clones and is missing some. The table lists roughly 700,000 clones, 88% of them singletons. This sample was shared with a second study, whose subject was human thymus T cells. That paper notes: The people who donated were healthy Finnish babies having corrective surgery for congenital heart defects. Thymus tissue was removed during corrective cardiac surgery. Within thymic and blood repertoires, V and J gene usage appeared to be biased. Related studies found that unrelated individuals share highly overlapping thymic repertoires.

The sequenced material came from thymocytes. This sequence was found in a boy younger than two with a congenital heart defect. The genes are TRBV10-2 and TRBJ2-7; 8 nucleotides match TRBD1. Written as DNA, the CDR3 is TGCGCCAGCAGTCGACAGGGGTCCCCCTACGAGCAGTACTTC. As protein: CASSRQGSPYEQYF.